These 6 T cell receptor beta chains were sequenced from one sample in a study of shared clonotypes between healthy human individuals. TCRdb's table, derived via immunoSEQ multiplex PCR, lists solely in-frame clones and lacks some. Of some 1,600,000 clones listed, 98% were seen once; the top ten hold about 0.4%. Sequenced: naive CD4+ T cells sorted from blood. Indicated subset: CD45RA+ positively selected. All receptors come from a man under 40 in good health.

This chain links TRBV6-6 with TRBJ2-7; 8 nucleotides align to TRBD1. The V gene's germline CDR1 is MNHNY and CDR2 SVGAGI (reference sequence). The ends lost 8 bases at V and 7 bases at J; junction bases unmatched: 19. The CDR3 length is 16 residues. The CDR3 is CASGSHTPGHRGEQYF. The DNA for the CDR3 is TGTGCCAGCGGCTCTCATACCCCGGGACACAGGGGGGAGCAGTACTTC.

CDR3: CASSVGTSGAGGQFF. The CDR3 nucleotides are TGCGCCAGCAGCGTCGGGACTAGCGGGGCCGGGGGGCAGTTCTTC. This chain uses TRBV5-1 with TRBJ2-1; 13 positions match TRBD2. Germline trimming cut 4 bases from V and 12 bases from J; bases unmatched to any gene: 10. The CDR3 has 15 residues. The germline CDR1 and CDR2 sequences are SGHRS and YFSETQ.

The rearrangement links TRBV4-3 to TRBJ2-3, with a weak D call TRBD2 (6 bases). Looked up from germline, CDR1 is LGHNA and CDR2 is YSLEER. V was pared by 3 bases and J by 5 bases, with 18 bases between. The CDR3 has 16 residues. This CDR3 reads CASSQTWIAAGDTQYF. DNA for the CDR3: TGCGCCAGCAGCCAGACTTGGATAGCGGCCGGAGATACGCAGTATTTT.

The rearrangement uses TRBV19 and TRBJ2-3; weak D call: TRBD2 (6 bases). The CDR3 is 16 amino acids. V was trimmed by 6 bases and J by 0 bases, leaving 16 bases between them. Germline V gives CDR1 LNHDA, CDR2 SQIVND (reference sequence). CDR3 residues: CASSPGWGVSTDTQYF. As DNA, the CDR3 is TGTGCCAGTAGCCCCGGGTGGGGGGTGAGCACAGATACGCAGTATTTT. The whole variable domain, remainder taken from reference TRBV19 and TRBJ2-3, is DGGITQSPKYLFRKEGQNVTLSCEQNLNHDAMYWYRQDPGQGLRLIYYSQIVNDFQKGDIAEGYSVSREKKESFPLTVTSAQKNPTAFYLCASSPGWGVSTDTQYFGPGTRLTVL.

This rearrangement joins TRBV14 to TRBJ2-5, with no clear D. Trimming removed 4 bases from V and 0 bases from J, with 15 bases in between. The CDR3 has 16 amino acids. Germline V gene lookup returns CDR1 SGHDN and CDR2 FVKESK. CDR3 loop: CASSPQVAAYQETQYF. In DNA, the CDR3 is TGTGCCAGCAGCCCTCAGGTGGCAGCCTACCAAGAGACCCAGTACTTC.

This chain uses TRBV10-3 with TRBJ2-7; D ambiguous. CDR1 is ENHRY, CDR2 SYGVKD, per germline. This CDR3 contains 13 residues. Between the trimmed V and J ends, which lost 2 bases and 2 bases, there was a span of 7 bases. The CDR3 coding sequence is TGTGCCATCAGTGAGCCGAGAACCTACGAGCAGTACTTC. Its protein is CAISEPRTYEQYF.